The clone carrying this TCR beta chain was seen many times. Its antigen is as yet unknown. This specimen comes from a study of prognosis after radiotherapy for stage I lung cancer. Study as a whole: The 13 male and 6 or 7 female patients were aged about 50 to 85, median about 74 years. For radiotherapy, patients got SBRT split into 3 to 5 fractions, giving a biologically effective dose of at least 100 Gy.

The CDR3 spans 17 residues. After removal of 3 bases from V and 4 bases from J, the junction contained 12 bases not matched to a gene. Genomic DNA provided the template from which TCR beta CDR3 was amplified by two-round multiplex PCR. Gene-specific primers for each TRBV and TRBJ gene drove first-round PCR. TCRdb analysed the multiplex PCR reads with MiXCR anew, one entry per CDR3 protein. This sample carries 20,000 or so distinct CDR3 sequences, roughly 45% of them seen once, and the ten largest clones take roughly 33%. General observations from the study: Stereotactic body radiation therapy was followed by fewer unique TCR clones, median 10,088 versus 6,861.

The V call is TRBV12-3 or TRBV12-4, the J call TRBJ2-4; 7 nucleotides align to TRBD1. The receptor comes from a donor at least 50 years old with non-small cell lung cancer. Sequenced material: PBMCs, taken before or after stereotactic body radiation therapy (not recorded which). The CDR3 spells CASSFGPPQGIKNIQYF. CDR3 DNA: TGTGCCAGCAGTTTTGGTCCTCCACAGGGGATAAAAAACATTCAGTACTTC.